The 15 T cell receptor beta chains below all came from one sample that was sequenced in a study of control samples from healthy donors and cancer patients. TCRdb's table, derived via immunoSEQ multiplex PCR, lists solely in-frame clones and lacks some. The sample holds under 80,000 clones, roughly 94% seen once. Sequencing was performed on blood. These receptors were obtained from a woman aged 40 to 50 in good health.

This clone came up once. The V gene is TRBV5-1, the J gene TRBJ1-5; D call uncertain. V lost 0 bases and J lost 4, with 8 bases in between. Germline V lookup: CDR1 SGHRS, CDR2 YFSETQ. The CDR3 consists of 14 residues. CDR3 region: CASSLEAGNQPQHF. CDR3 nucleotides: TGCGCCAGCAGCTTGGAGGCGGGGAATCAGCCCCAGCATTTT.

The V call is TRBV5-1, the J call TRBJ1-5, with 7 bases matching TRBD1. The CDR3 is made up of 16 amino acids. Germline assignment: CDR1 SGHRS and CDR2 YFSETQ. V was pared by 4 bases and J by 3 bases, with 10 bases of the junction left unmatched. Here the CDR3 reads CASSPGAGGFNQPQHF. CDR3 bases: TGCGCCAGCAGCCCGGGGGCAGGGGGATTCAATCAGCCCCAGCATTTT.

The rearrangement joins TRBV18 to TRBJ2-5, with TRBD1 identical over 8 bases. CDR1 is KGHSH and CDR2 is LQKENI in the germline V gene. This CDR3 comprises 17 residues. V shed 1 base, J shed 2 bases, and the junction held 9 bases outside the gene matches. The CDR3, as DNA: TGTGCCAGCTCACCACAAGGGACAGGAGTTAGGCAAGAGACCCAGTACTTC. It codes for CASSPQGTGVRQETQYF.

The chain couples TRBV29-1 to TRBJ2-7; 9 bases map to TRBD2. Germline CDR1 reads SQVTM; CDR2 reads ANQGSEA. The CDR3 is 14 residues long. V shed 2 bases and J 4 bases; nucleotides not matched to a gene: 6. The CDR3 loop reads CSVETREGHYEQYF. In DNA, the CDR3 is TGCAGCGTTGAAACGCGGGAGGGCCATTACGAGCAGTACTTC.

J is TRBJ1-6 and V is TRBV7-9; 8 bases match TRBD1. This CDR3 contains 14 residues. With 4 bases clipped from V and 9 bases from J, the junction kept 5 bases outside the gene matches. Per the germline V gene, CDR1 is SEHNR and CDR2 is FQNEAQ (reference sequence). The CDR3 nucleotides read TGTGCCAGCAGCTCAGGGGGCTCTACTTCACCCCTCCACTTT. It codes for CASSSGGSTSPLHF.

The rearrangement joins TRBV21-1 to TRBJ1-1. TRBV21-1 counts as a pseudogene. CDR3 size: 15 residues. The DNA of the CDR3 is TGTGCCAGCAGCAAAGTAAGGGAATTGAACACTGAAGCTTTCTTT. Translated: CASSKVRELNTEAFF.

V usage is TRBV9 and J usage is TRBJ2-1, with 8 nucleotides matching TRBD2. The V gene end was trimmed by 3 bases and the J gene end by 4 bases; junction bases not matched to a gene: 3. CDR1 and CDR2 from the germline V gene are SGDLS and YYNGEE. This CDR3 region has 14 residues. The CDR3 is CASSGTSPYNEQFF. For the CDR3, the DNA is TGTGCCAGCAGCGGGACTAGCCCTTACAATGAGCAGTTCTTC.

The CDR3 DNA follows: TGTGCCATCAGTGACACAGGCGGCAATCAGCCCCAGCATTTT. Amino acids: CAISDTGGNQPQHF. J is TRBJ1-5 and V is TRBV10-3; possible D gene TRBD1, 5 bases. Deletions cut 3 bases from V and 2 bases from J, with 8 bases between. Germline lookup yields CDR1 ENHRY and CDR2 SYGVKD. CDR3 length: 14 amino acids.

CDR3 DNA: TGTGCCAGCAGCTTGGAGTCGTTAGCGGGGGACAATGAGCAGTTCTTC. As protein: CASSLESLAGDNEQFF. This sequence joins TRBV5-5 and TRBJ2-1; 9 bases are a match to TRBD2. With 0 bases clipped from V and 5 bases from J, the junction kept 6 bases outside the gene matches. Per germline, CDR1 SGHKS and CDR2 YYEKEE (reference sequence). The CDR3 length is 16 residues.

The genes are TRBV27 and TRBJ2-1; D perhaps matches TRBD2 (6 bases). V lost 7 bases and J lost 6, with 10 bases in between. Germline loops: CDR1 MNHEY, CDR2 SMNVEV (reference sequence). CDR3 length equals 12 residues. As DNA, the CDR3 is TGTGCCAGCATGGGGGGTTTCAATGAGCAGTTCTTC. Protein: CASMGGFNEQFF.

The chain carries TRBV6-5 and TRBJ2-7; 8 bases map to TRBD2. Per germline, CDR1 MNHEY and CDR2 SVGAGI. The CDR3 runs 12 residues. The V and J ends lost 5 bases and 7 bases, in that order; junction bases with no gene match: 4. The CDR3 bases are TGTGCCAGCAGTCTAGCGGGCTTTGAGCAGTACTTC. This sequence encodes CASSLAGFEQYF.

In DNA, the CDR3 is TGTGCCAGCAAGCCGTCGACGGGGCCGGTTGAAGCTTTCTTT. Translation: CASKPSTGPVEAFF. This chain joins TRBV28 and TRBJ1-1; TRBD1 is a possible D gene (5 bases). CDR1 and CDR2 from the germline V gene are MDHEN and SYDVKM. CDR3 length: 14 amino acids. Trimming removed 7 bases at V and 7 bases at J, with 19 bases between. Together with reference TRBV28 and TRBJ1-1, the CDR3 gives the full variable domain: DVKVTQSSRYLVKRTGEKVFLECVQDMDHENMFWYRQDPGLGLRLIYFSYDVKMKEKGDIPEGYSVSREKKERFSLILESASTNQTSMYLCASKPSTGPVEAFFGQGTRLTVV.

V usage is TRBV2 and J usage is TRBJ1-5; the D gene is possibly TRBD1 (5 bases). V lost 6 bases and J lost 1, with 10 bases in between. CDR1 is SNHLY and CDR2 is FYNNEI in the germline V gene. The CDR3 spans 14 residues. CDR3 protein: CASRQGMSNQPQHF. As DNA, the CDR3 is TGTGCCAGCAGGCAGGGTATGAGCAATCAGCCCCAGCATTTT.

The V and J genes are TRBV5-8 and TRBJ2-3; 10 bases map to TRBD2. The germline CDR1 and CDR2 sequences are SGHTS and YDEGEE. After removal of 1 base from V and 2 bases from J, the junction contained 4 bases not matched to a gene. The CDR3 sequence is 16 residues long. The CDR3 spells CASSLSSGRPTDTQYF. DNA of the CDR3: TGTGCCAGCAGCTTGTCTAGCGGGAGACCCACAGATACGCAGTATTTT.

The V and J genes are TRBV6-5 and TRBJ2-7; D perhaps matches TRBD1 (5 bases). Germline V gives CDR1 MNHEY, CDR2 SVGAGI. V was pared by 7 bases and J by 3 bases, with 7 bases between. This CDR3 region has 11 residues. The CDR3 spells CASMQGYEQYF. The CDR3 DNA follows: TGTGCCAGCATGCAGGGCTACGAGCAGTACTTC.